The clone carrying this TCR beta chain has just a few counts. Its antigen remains unknown. The ends were cut back, 0 bases at V and 7 bases at J, with 7 bases in the middle. This CDR3 is 12 amino acids long. Per germline, CDR1 SQVTM and CDR2 ANQGSEA. This entry comes from a study of CD8 T cells in ankylosing spondylitis. Quantitative 5'-RACE was performed with molecular barcodes, and it yielded the TCR beta libraries. In TCRdb, the 5' RACE reads were re-called with MiXCR into one record per CDR3 protein. Here the sample spans a few hundred thousand distinct CDR3 sequences, roughly 13% being singletons. Study results and caveats: What seemed typical of ankylosing spondylitis blood was a TCR beta motif built from eight highly homologous variants. Within matched ankylosing spondylitis synovial fluid, disease-linked clones were reportedly significantly enriched. Some of the motif variants had earlier been found in reactive arthritis patients' fluid and blood. The authors found the disease-linked clones to be CD8+ and relatively rare in peripheral blood.

The rearrangement uses TRBV29-1 and TRBJ2-1, with unresolved D. The sequenced sample consisted of blood, either unsorted or a sorted T cell fraction (not recorded which). The receptor was derived from a male donor with ankylosing spondylitis. CDR3 in amino acids: CSVEEGGNEQFF. The CDR3 DNA follows: TGCAGCGTTGAAGAAGGTGGTAATGAGCAGTTCTTC.